What follows is one T cell receptor beta chain and its context. Its antigen is undetermined. Exclusion of a patient followed from autoimmune disease history or systemic immunosuppression. Method: immunoSEQ multiplex PCR; TCRdb's copy keeps in-frame clones and lacks some. The sample has about 60,000 clones, around 80% seen once. These data belong to a study of OX40 agonist ivuxolimab in advanced cancers. At the level of the study: In this cohort, patients received ivuxolimab, an agonistic anti-OX40 (CD134) antibody. Whole-study results and caveats: The authors also found low normalized T-cell clonal expansion in some nonresponders. Clones of CD4+ and CD8+ blood T cells grew by week 6 at doses of 0.1 to 3.0 mg/kg.

Sequenced here: CD4+ or CD8+ T cells sorted from blood, sampled in a trial of the OX40 agonist ivuxolimab. This TCR was recovered from an adult with an advanced solid tumor such as melanoma, head and neck, liver or kidney cancer.

As DNA, the CDR3 is TGTGCCAGCACCCCGGACAGTTCCTATGGCTACACCTTC. Its translation is CASTPDSSYGYTF. This chain connects TRBV6-6 to TRBJ1-2; D may be TRBD1 (6 bases). Germline values: CDR1 MNHNY, CDR2 SVGAGI (reference sequence). Trimming took off 7 bases at V and 4 bases at J, with 13 bases between the two ends. The CDR3 covers 13 residues.